The clone carrying this TCR beta chain was recorded only once. As yet, its antigen is unknown. The cDNA was generated through 5'RACE incorporating 10-nucleotide random UMIs. Every sequencing run generated in excess of 170 million TCR-beta sequences. These sequences covered 15-18 subjects. MiXCR was run by TCRdb on the 5' RACE reads, yielding one entry per CDR3 protein. This table holds under 80,000 distinct CDR3 sequences, 4.5% to 5.5% found once. The sample belongs to a study of neurological immune-mediated disorders. The V and J ends lost 1 base and 7 bases respectively, with 10 bases between them. Germline-derived CDR1 and CDR2 are MGHRA and YSYEKL. The CDR3 extends over 14 amino acids. Overall study results and limits: The repertoires of 18 of 34 multiple sclerosis patients were placed by phylogenetic grouping in a single related-CDR3 cluster, which may be a signature.

The chain employs TRBV4-1 and TRBJ1-4; D might be TRBD1 (5 bases). This clonotype was obtained from a woman aged 45-65 years with multiple sclerosis. Sequenced input: PBMCs. The CDR3 nucleotides read TGCGCCAGCAGCCAAGTGGGGCTCGGTGAAAAACTGTTTTTT. Protein: CASSQVGLGEKLFF.